What follows are 13 T cell receptor beta chains derived from one specimen sequenced in a study of STAT5B mutations in CD4+ large granular lymphocyte leukemia. The protocol was immunoSEQ multiplex PCR, while the TCRdb copy is restricted to in-frame clones and leaves out a portion. In the table there are 31,000 or so clones, 85% to 90% of which are singletons. The source material was CD4+ T cells from blood buffy coats. The receptors come from a human donor in good health.

The chain recombines TRBV29-1 with TRBJ2-1, with 7 bases that match TRBD1. CDR1 is SQVTM and CDR2 is ANQGSEA in the germline V gene. This CDR3 contains 14 residues. The ends lost 7 bases at V and 0 bases at J; junction bases unmatched: 6. CDR3 bases: TGCAGCGGCCGGGACAGAGCCTCCTACAATGAGCAGTTCTTC. Residues: CSGRDRASYNEQFF.

The chain employs TRBV6-5 and TRBJ2-7; TRBD2 aligns across 13 bases. CDR1 MNHEY and CDR2 SVGAGI come from the germline V gene. J lost 3 bases, V lost 4 bases, and 3 bases had no gene match. This CDR3 has 15 residues. CDR3 sequence (DNA): TGTGCCAGCAGTTCCCGGACTAGCGGGAGCTACGAGCAGTACTTC. The encoded protein is CASSSRTSGSYEQYF.

In this sample, this clone turned up a few times. The chain has TRBV6-1 and TRBJ1-1; D not resolved. Trimming stripped 6 bases from V and 7 bases from J, with 15 bases between. The CDR3 loop spans 13 amino acids. The germline V gene encodes CDR1 MNHNS and CDR2 SASEGT. CDR3 residues: CASSPREEGEAFF. CDR3 bases: TGTGCCAGCAGCCCTCGGGAGGAAGGTGAAGCTTTCTTT.

This clone is a singleton in its sample. This chain connects TRBV5-4 to TRBJ1-2, with 8 bases aligning to TRBD1. Trimming took 3 bases from V and 1 from J; bases not matched to a gene: 2. Germline V CDR1 and CDR2: SGHNT, YYREEE (reference sequence). The CDR3 loop spans 14 amino acids. The chain's CDR3 is CASSSTGVNYGYTF. CDR3 nucleotide sequence: TGTGCCAGCAGCTCGACAGGGGTTAACTATGGCTACACCTTC. Full variable domain (outside the CDR3, taken from reference TRBV5-4 and TRBJ1-2): ETGVTQSPTHLIKTRGQQVTLRCSSQSGHNTVSWYQQALGQGPQFIFQYYREEENGRGNFPPRFSGLQFPNYSSELNVNALELDDSALYLCASSSTGVNYGYTFGSGTRLTVV.

The chain is built from TRBV5-6 and TRBJ2-1; D is unclear. Germline V gene lookup returns CDR1 SGHDT and CDR2 YYEEEE. The CDR3 consists of 15 residues. V lost 4 bases to trimming and J lost 4 bases, with 15 bases between them. CDR3 amino acids: CASSLETLGYNEQFF. The CDR3, as DNA: TGTGCCAGCAGCCTCGAAACATTGGGGTACAATGAGCAGTTCTTC. The whole variable domain, remainder taken from reference TRBV5-6 and TRBJ2-1, is DAGVTQSPTHLIKTRGQQVTLRCSPKSGHDTVSWYQQALGQGPQFIFQYYEEEERQRGNFPDRFSGHQFPNYSSELNVNALLLGDSALYLCASSLETLGYNEQFFGPGTRLTVL.

The chain recombines TRBV5-1 with TRBJ2-5; 8 positions agree with TRBD2. Germline loops: CDR1 SGHRS, CDR2 YFSETQ. The CDR3 runs 16 residues. V dropped 3 bases and J dropped 5; count of bases not matched to a gene: 12. The CDR3 nucleotides are TGCGCCAGCAGCTATTATGGGACTAGTGGGAGGGAGACCCAGTACTTC. Amino acids: CASSYYGTSGRETQYF. The full variable domain, in which reference TRBV5-1 and TRBJ2-5 provide the parts outside the CDR3, is KAGVTQTPRYLIKTRGQQVTLSCSPISGHRSVSWYQQTPGQGLQFLFEYFSETQRNKGNFPGRFSGRQFSNSRSEMNVSTLELGDSALYLCASSYYGTSGRETQYFGPGTRLLVL.

The chain is built from TRBV5-1 and TRBJ1-2; 9 bases map to TRBD1. Germline CDR1 SGHRS, CDR2 YFSETQ. The CDR3 loop spans 15 amino acids. Trimming removed 3 bases from V and 6 bases from J; junction bases left unmatched: 9. Here the CDR3 DNA reads TGCGCCAGCAGCTACACGACAGGGGGTAAAAATGGCTACACCTTC. Translated: CASSYTTGGKNGYTF. The complete variable domain, with remaining parts taken from reference TRBV5-1 and TRBJ1-2, reads KAGVTQTPRYLIKTRGQQVTLSCSPISGHRSVSWYQQTPGQGLQFLFEYFSETQRNKGNFPGRFSGRQFSNSRSEMNVSTLELGDSALYLCASSYTTGGKNGYTFGSGTRLTVV.

This chain uses TRBV19 with TRBJ1-2; D is undetermined. The CDR3 consists of 15 residues. Trimming removed 1 base at V and 4 bases at J, with 13 bases between. Germline assignment: CDR1 LNHDA and CDR2 SQIVND (reference sequence). The CDR3 DNA sequence: TGTGCCAGTAGTATAGGTCGGGGTACGGGCTATGGCTACACCTTC. It encodes CASSIGRGTGYGYTF. The full variable domain, completed using reference TRBV19 and TRBJ1-2, is DGGITQSPKYLFRKEGQNVTLSCEQNLNHDAMYWYRQDPGQGLRLIYYSQIVNDFQKGDIAEGYSVSREKKESFPLTVTSAQKNPTAFYLCASSIGRGTGYGYTFGSGTRLTVV.

The chain carries TRBV19 and TRBJ2-5, with D maybe TRBD2 (7 bases). The CDR3 covers 12 residues. From germline, CDR1 is LNHDA and CDR2 SQIVND (reference sequence). Trimming stripped 5 bases from V and 5 bases from J, with 9 bases between. This CDR3 reads CASSGGAETQYF. Here the CDR3 DNA reads TGTGCCAGTAGTGGGGGGGCTGAGACCCAGTACTTC.

The chain carries TRBV11-2 and TRBJ2-5; 16 bases fit TRBD2. Germline V gene data show CDR1 as SGHAT and CDR2 as FQNNGV. The trim removed 5 bases at V and 4 bases at J, leaving 7 bases unmatched. CDR3 length: 17 residues. This CDR3 is CASSGTSGRARGETQYF. Here the CDR3 DNA reads TGTGCCAGCAGCGGGACTAGCGGGAGGGCCCGGGGAGAGACCCAGTACTTC.

V is TRBV4-2 and J is TRBJ1-2; D not resolved. The CDR3 covers 12 residues. Germline-derived CDR1 and CDR2 are LGHNA and YNFKEQ. Trimming removed 0 bases from V and 5 bases from J, with 4 bases in between. The CDR3 reads CASSQEEYGYTF. The CDR3 bases are TGTGCCAGCAGCCAAGAAGAATATGGCTACACCTTC.

The rearrangement joins TRBV28 to TRBJ2-3, with 10 bases lining up with TRBD2. CDR3 length: 18 amino acids. V dropped 0 bases and J dropped 7; count of bases not matched to a gene: 13. Germline CDR1 is MDHEN and CDR2 is SYDVKM. The CDR3 bases are TGTGCCAGCAGTTTATGGGCTAGCGGGAGTAAGTGGGGGAATACGCAGTATTTT. It is translated as CASSLWASGSKWGNTQYF.

The J gene is TRBJ2-2, the V gene TRBV14; 9 bases fit TRBD1. Germline V lookup: CDR1 SGHDN, CDR2 FVKESK. J lost 6 bases, V lost 4 bases, and 6 bases had no gene match. This CDR3 region has 15 residues. The CDR3 sequence is CASSRGTGYAGELFF. The CDR3 DNA is TGTGCCAGCAGCCGCGGGACAGGGTATGCCGGGGAGCTGTTTTTT.